The present entry profiles one T cell receptor (beta chain) with its context. The ends were cut back, 5 bases at V and 2 bases at J, with 11 bases in the middle. Germline-derived CDR1 and CDR2 are SGHVS and FQNEAQ. The CDR3 consists of 14 residues. Clones were read by immunoSEQ multiplex PCR, and TCRdb kept only the in-frame ones, dropping some. In the table there are some 97,000 clones, roughly 90% of which are singletons. The data belong to a study of T cell changes during pregnancy in multiple sclerosis. The chain links TRBV7-8 to TRBJ2-3, with D possibly matching TRBD2 (6 bases). The starting material was peripheral blood, obtained after pregnancy. The TCR was taken from a female donor with multiple sclerosis, enrolled in a pregnancy study. The chain's CDR3 is CASSRDSTTDTQYF. The CDR3 DNA reads as TGTGCCAGCAGCAGGGACTCCACCACAGATACGCAGTATTTT.